This TCR beta chain was profiled in a study of OX40 agonist ivuxolimab in advanced cancers. Study-wide background: As their treatment, patients were administered ivuxolimab, an agonistic anti-OX40 (CD134) antibody. Previous treatment with anti-PD-1, anti-PD-L1 or anti-CTLA-4 therapy was allowed; 30% to 50% had received some.

The germline V gene has CDR1 MNHEY and CDR2 SVGAGI. Trimming cost V 8 bases and J 2 bases, with 10 bases left between them. The CDR3 is 12 residues long. As for this clone: What it binds is not known.

The data were produced by immunoSEQ multiplex PCR, yet TCRdb's version contains in-frame clones alone and is incomplete. The top ten clones hold more than 0.25% of a sample with about 79,000 clones, about nine tenths of them seen once. General study points: Clonal expansion among partial responders at 0.1-3.0 mg/kg ranked near the lowest. In the 0.1 to 3.0 mg/kg range, CD4+ and CD8+ blood T cells had expanded clonally by week 6.

The starting material was CD4+ or CD8+ T cells sorted from blood, obtained in a trial of the OX40 agonist ivuxolimab. The clonotype comes from an adult with an advanced solid tumor such as melanoma, head and neck, liver or kidney cancer. J is TRBJ2-7 and V is TRBV6-5; maybe TRBD1 (6 bases). This CDR3 reads CASGQLPYEQYF. Written as DNA, the CDR3 is TGTGCCAGCGGACAGCTGCCCTACGAGCAGTACTTC.